The 23 T cell receptor beta chains in this list originate from one sample, sequenced in a study of long-term antiretroviral therapy in people with HIV. With survey level as its setting, the immunoSEQ assay was v3.0. The table came from immunoSEQ multiplex PCR; TCRdb's copy has only in-frame clones and leaves some out. The sample holds around 25,000 clones, about 90% seen once. Sequenced here: unsorted PBMCs, sampled almost 4.6 years after starting antiretroviral therapy. These TCRs come from a man aged 30-40 years with HIV.

The genes are TRBV4-2 and TRBJ2-5, with D perhaps given as TRBD1 or TRBD2 (6 bases each). The length of the CDR3 is 15 residues. V gave up 0 bases and J gave up 6 bases, with 14 bases separating them. Germline V gene sequence: CDR1 LGHNA, CDR2 YNFKEQ. CDR3 amino acids: CASSQDARGAKTQYF. CDR3 nucleotides: TGTGCCAGCAGCCAAGATGCGAGGGGGGCGAAGACCCAGTACTTC.

This sequence joins TRBV28 and TRBJ2-1, with a weak D call TRBD2 (5 bases). Germline loops: CDR1 MDHEN, CDR2 SYDVKM. V lost 2 bases and J 9 bases, leaving 11 bases between the germline ends. CDR3 length: 13 amino acids. As DNA, the CDR3 is TGTGCCAGCAGTTTAAGCCCCAGCGGTGAGCAGTTCTTC. This translates into CASSLSPSGEQFF.

This chain uses TRBV6-5 with TRBJ2-2; TRBD1 might be the D (5 bases). The CDR3 is 15 amino acids. Per germline, CDR1 MNHEY and CDR2 SVGAGI. Trimming stripped 0 bases from V and 0 bases from J, with 5 bases between. The CDR3 sequence is CASSYSTANTGELFF. In nucleotides, the CDR3 is TGTGCCAGCAGTTACTCGACAGCGAACACCGGGGAGCTGTTTTTT.

The chain links TRBV19 to TRBJ1-2, with D perhaps matching TRBD1 (6 bases). Trimming shortened V by 6 bases and J by 6 bases, and 14 bases separated the two germline ends. The CDR3 has 13 residues. The germline CDR1 and CDR2 sequences are LNHDA and SQIVND (reference sequence). The CDR3 DNA follows: TGTGCCAGTAGCGAACAGGGAGGTGATGGCTACACCTTC. It specifies CASSEQGGDGYTF.

The chain carries TRBV28 and TRBJ2-7; a weak D match, TRBD1 (6 bases). V was pared by 11 bases and J by 3 bases, with 14 bases between. Germline CDR1 reads MDHEN; CDR2 reads SYDVKM. This CDR3 comprises 12 residues. The DNA for the CDR3 is TGTGCCTCCCGGGACACATACTACGAGCAGTACTTC. Its protein product is CASRDTYYEQYF.

The chain joins TRBV11-2 to TRBJ2-7, with D perhaps matching TRBD1 (5 bases). The CDR3 covers 15 residues. Trimming cost V 1 base and J 3 bases, with 13 bases left between them. The V gene's germline CDR1 is SGHAT and CDR2 FQNNGV. The CDR3 reads CASSLGVGRVYEQYF. The CDR3 coding sequence is TGTGCCAGCAGCTTAGGCGTAGGCAGGGTCTACGAGCAGTACTTC.

This clone is a singleton in its sample. As DNA, the CDR3 is TGTGCCAGCAGCCCCCAGACCGAAGCTTTCTTT. Translation gives CASSPQTEAFF. The chain links TRBV13 to TRBJ1-1; D uncertain. CDR3 length: 11 residues. The V end was cut by 5 bases, the J end by 8 bases, with 9 bases between. Germline V gene sequence: CDR1 PRHDT, CDR2 FYEKMQ (reference sequence).

The chain joins TRBV2 to TRBJ2-1; 14 bases are a match to TRBD2. The germline V gene has CDR1 SNHLY and CDR2 FYNNEI. CDR3 length: 16 amino acids. The J segment lost 0 bases and the V segment lost 7 bases, leaving 2 bases of the junction unmatched. CDR3 region: CASMGTSGSSYNEQFF. The CDR3 DNA sequence: TGTGCCAGCATGGGGACTAGCGGGAGCTCCTACAATGAGCAGTTCTTC.

This chain links TRBV27 with TRBJ1-1, with D unresolved. Trimming shortened V by 1 base and J by 1 base, and 4 bases separated the two germline ends. Germline values: CDR1 MNHEY, CDR2 SMNVEV (reference sequence). The CDR3 has 13 amino acids. CDR3 bases: TGTGCCAGCAGTTTATTGGCGAACACTGAAGCTTTCTTT. It encodes CASSLLANTEAFF.

The chain combines TRBV7-8 with TRBJ2-1; the D call may be TRBD1 or TRBD2 (5 bases each). The V end lost 1 base, the J end lost 6 bases, and 10 bases lay between the germline ends. The CDR3 loop spans 14 amino acids. The germline V gene has CDR1 SGHVS and CDR2 FQNEAQ. The chain's CDR3 is CASSLGGTINEQFF. In DNA, the CDR3 is TGTGCCAGCAGCTTAGGTGGGACCATCAATGAGCAGTTCTTC.

The chain uses TRBV4-3 and TRBJ1-1; D possibly corresponds to TRBD1 (5 bases). V shed 3 bases and J shed 0 bases, with 17 bases lying between them. From germline, CDR1 is LGHNA and CDR2 YSLEER. The CDR3 has 17 residues. CDR3 nucleotides: TGCGCCAGCAGCCAGGGGCTTGGGTTACCCATGAACACTGAAGCTTTCTTT. Protein: CASSQGLGLPMNTEAFF.

V usage is TRBV5-1 and J usage is TRBJ1-4; TRBD1 might be the D (6 bases). Looked up from germline, CDR1 is SGHRS and CDR2 is YFSETQ. V was pared by 1 base and J by 5 bases, with 9 bases between. The CDR3 covers 14 residues. DNA of the CDR3: TGCGCCAGCAGCTTGTGGGGGGCCAATGAAAAACTGTTTTTT. It translates to CASSLWGANEKLFF.

The V gene is TRBV7-8, the J gene TRBJ2-7; 7 positions match TRBD2. V trimming: 1 base; J trimming: 3 bases; junction bases outside the gene matches: 6. The CDR3 is 15 amino acids. Looked up from germline, CDR1 is SGHVS and CDR2 is FQNEAQ. The CDR3 sequence: CASSLGFGGGYEQYF. CDR3 nucleotides: TGTGCCAGCAGCTTAGGGTTTGGCGGGGGCTACGAGCAGTACTTC. Together with reference TRBV7-8 and TRBJ2-7, the CDR3 gives the full variable domain: GAGVSQSPRYKVAKRGQDVALRCDPISGHVSLFWYQQALGQGPEFLTYFQNEAQLDKSGLPSDRFFAERPEGSVSTLKIQRTQQEDSAVYLCASSLGFGGGYEQYFGPGTRLTVT.

This sequence joins TRBV4-3 and TRBJ2-4; perhaps TRBD2 as D (5 bases). The V end lost 0 bases, the J end lost 3 bases, and 18 bases lay between the germline ends. The CDR3 has 18 residues. In germline, CDR1 is LGHNA, CDR2 YSLEER. The CDR3 is CASSQDLWRWGGKNIQYF. CDR3 nucleotides: TGCGCCAGCAGCCAAGATTTATGGAGGTGGGGTGGCAAAAACATTCAGTACTTC.

The chain employs TRBV9 and TRBJ1-3, with a possible D match to TRBD1 (5 bases). The V gene's germline CDR1 is SGDLS and CDR2 YYNGEE. The CDR3 sequence is 15 residues long. V lost 4 bases and J lost 3, with 14 bases in between. CDR3 protein: CASSPGGVGGNTIYF. CDR3 nucleotides: TGTGCCAGCAGCCCCGGGGGGGTTGGTGGAAACACCATATATTTT.

CDR3 residues: CASSRLSISGGYNEQFF. CDR3 in DNA: TGTGCCAGCAGCCGTCTTTCAATTAGCGGGGGGTACAATGAGCAGTTCTTC. The rearrangement uses TRBV9 and TRBJ2-1, with 10 positions matching TRBD2. V lost 4 bases to trimming and J lost 4 bases; unmatched junction nucleotides: 11. There are 17 residues in the CDR3. Germline V CDR1 and CDR2: SGDLS, YYNGEE.

V is TRBV15 and J is TRBJ2-1; perhaps D is TRBD1 or TRBD2 (5 bases each). With 0 bases removed from V and 0 bases from J, the gap between germline ends came to 12 bases. This CDR3 spans 17 amino acids. Germline V lookup: CDR1 LNHNV, CDR2 YYDKDF (reference sequence). As DNA, the CDR3 is TGTGCCACCAGCAGAGATTGGGGACCTAGCTCCTACAATGAGCAGTTCTTC. Protein: CATSRDWGPSSYNEQFF.

This clone appeared a single time. The J gene is TRBJ2-3, the V gene TRBV4-3, with 7 bases identical to TRBD1. V lost 3 bases to trimming and J lost 2 bases; unmatched junction nucleotides: 5. The CDR3 sequence is 15 residues long. CDR1 LGHNA and CDR2 YSLEER come from the germline V gene. The CDR3 region is CASSQNTGVTDTQYF. CDR3 DNA: TGCGCCAGCAGCCAGAATACAGGGGTCACAGATACGCAGTATTTT.

The V and J genes are TRBV10-3 and TRBJ2-5; weak D call: TRBD1 (6 bases). Germline V gene data show CDR1 as ENHRY and CDR2 as SYGVKD. The germline V and J ends were trimmed by 4 bases and 4 bases, with 19 bases remaining between them. This CDR3 spans 16 amino acids. In nucleotides, the CDR3 is TGTGCCATCAGTGCGGGGCCAGTAGGGGGTCGAGAGACCCAGTACTTC. Translation: CAISAGPVGGRETQYF.

This clone has a single count. The chain recombines TRBV7-8 with TRBJ2-3; maybe TRBD1 (6 bases). The germline CDR1 and CDR2 sequences are SGHVS and FQNEAQ. Trimming took 5 bases from V and 6 from J, leaving 18 bases between them. The CDR3 sequence is 15 residues long. The DNA of the CDR3 is TGTGCCAGCAGCCCAAACAGGGTGGGTTTGGATACGCAGTATTTT. It yields the protein CASSPNRVGLDTQYF.

The J gene is TRBJ2-1, the V gene TRBV7-6; 12 nucleotides match TRBD2. This CDR3 region has 18 residues. The germline V gene has CDR1 SGHVS and CDR2 FNYEAQ. V lost 5 bases and J lost 1; bases outside the gene matches: 9. DNA for the CDR3: TGTGCCAGCAGCCCTGGACTAGCGGGAACTATGTCCTACAATGAGCAGTTCTTC. Its protein product is CASSPGLAGTMSYNEQFF. The complete variable domain, with remaining parts taken from reference TRBV7-6 and TRBJ2-1, reads GAGVSQSPRYKVTKRGQDVALRCDPISGHVSLYWYRQALGQGPEFLTYFNYEAQQDKSGLPNDRFSAERPEGSISTLTIQRTEQRDSAMYRCASSPGLAGTMSYNEQFFGPGTRLTVL.

V gene TRBV7-9 combines with J gene TRBJ1-4, with 8 bases matching TRBD1. The CDR3 runs to 19 residues. The germline V gene has CDR1 SEHNR and CDR2 FQNEAQ (reference sequence). V gave up 2 bases and J gave up 12 bases; unmatched junction bases: 23. The CDR3, as DNA: TGTGCCAGCAGCTTAAGCGGGTCAGGGGGCGCTTTTGATTACATGGAACTGTTTTTT. It codes for CASSLSGSGGAFDYMELFF.

The genes are TRBV5-5 and TRBJ2-1; 7 bases agree with TRBD1. Trimming took 0 bases from V and 12 from J; bases not matched to a gene: 3. The V gene's germline CDR1 is SGHKS and CDR2 YYEKEE (reference sequence). This CDR3 has 12 residues. CDR3 in amino acids: CASSLEGGWQFF. The CDR3 DNA follows: TGTGCCAGCAGCTTGGAAGGGGGCTGGCAGTTCTTC.